This TCR beta chain was identified in a study of beta chain features in type 1 diabetes. Across the study: Examination spanned around 100,000,000 sorted cells from all samples.

Germline loops: CDR1 LNHNV, CDR2 YYDKDF (reference sequence). There are 15 residues in the CDR3. V shed 2 bases and J shed 3 bases, with 14 bases lying between them. Expressed TCRB transcripts were sequenced because the entire RNA isolate underwent reverse transcription. Sequencing was performed with immunoSEQ multiplex PCR; in TCRdb, only in-frame clones are kept and a portion is missing. The sample consists of approximately 470,000 clones, approximately 30% of them appearing once. The V gene is TRBV15, the J gene TRBJ2-7; D could derive from TRBD1 or TRBD2 (5 bases each). The sequenced material came from naive CD4+ T cells from blood. This clonotype originated in a man younger than 35 in good health. CDR3 DNA sequence: TGTGCCACCAGCAGATGGGGCCTGGAGGACTACGAGCAGTACTTC. Amino acids: CATSRWGLEDYEQYF.